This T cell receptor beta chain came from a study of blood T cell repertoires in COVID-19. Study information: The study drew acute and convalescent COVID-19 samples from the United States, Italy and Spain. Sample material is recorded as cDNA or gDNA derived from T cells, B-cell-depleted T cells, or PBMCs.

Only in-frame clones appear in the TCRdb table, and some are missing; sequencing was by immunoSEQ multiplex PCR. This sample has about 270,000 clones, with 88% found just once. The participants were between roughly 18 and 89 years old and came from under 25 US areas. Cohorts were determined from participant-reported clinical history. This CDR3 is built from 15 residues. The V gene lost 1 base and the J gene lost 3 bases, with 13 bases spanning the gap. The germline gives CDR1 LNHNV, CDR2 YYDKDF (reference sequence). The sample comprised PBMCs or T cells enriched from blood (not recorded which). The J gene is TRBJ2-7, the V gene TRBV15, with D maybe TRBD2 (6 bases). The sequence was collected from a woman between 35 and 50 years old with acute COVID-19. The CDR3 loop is CATSRGDLRGYEQYF. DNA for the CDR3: TGTGCCACCAGCAGAGGGGACTTAAGGGGCTACGAGCAGTACTTC.